Shown below are 7 T cell receptor beta chains from a single sample sequenced in a study of beta chain features in type 1 diabetes. Points from the study as a whole: TCRB CDR3s from Type 1 diabetes patients were moderately but significantly shorter in all four CD4+ subsets.

Reverse transcribing all isolated RNA meant expressed TCRB transcripts were sequenced. Here immunoSEQ multiplex PCR was the method, and the copy in TCRdb shows in-frame clones only, minus some. The sample comprises some 350,000 clones, around a tenth of which are singletons, and over 0.45% rests with the top ten. These receptors lack a known antigen. Source material: central memory CD4+ T cells from blood. Every receptor here comes from a man in his thirties or forties with type 1 diabetes.

This chain links TRBV19 with TRBJ1-5; a possible D gene is TRBD1 (5 bases). The CDR3 runs to 18 residues. CDR1 and CDR2 (germline): LNHDA, SQIVND (reference sequence). The ends were cut back, 6 bases at V and 0 bases at J, with 21 bases in the middle. The CDR3 region is CASSRDSPRAYSNQPQHF. Here the CDR3 DNA reads TGTGCCAGTAGCCGGGACTCGCCCAGGGCCTATAGCAATCAGCCCCAGCATTTT.

The table lists this clone with many counts. V and J are TRBV11-2 and TRBJ2-2, with TRBD2 identical over 7 bases. The CDR3 consists of 15 residues. The J segment lost 1 base and the V segment lost 4 bases, leaving 3 bases of the junction unmatched. The germline gives CDR1 SGHAT, CDR2 FQNNGV. The chain's CDR3 is CASSSLAVNTGELFF. In DNA, the CDR3 is TGTGCCAGCAGCTCTCTAGCGGTGAACACCGGGGAGCTGTTTTTT.

For the CDR3, the DNA is TGTGCCATCAGTAAGGACAGGGACTACAATCAGCCCCAGCATTTT. This codes for CAISKDRDYNQPQHF. The rearrangement links TRBV10-3 to TRBJ1-5; 8 bases are shared with TRBD1. After removal of 5 bases from V and 3 bases from J, the junction contained 6 bases not matched to a gene. Per germline, CDR1 ENHRY and CDR2 SYGVKD. This CDR3 comprises 15 residues.

The sample holds a few counts of this clone. The chain links TRBV7-2 to TRBJ2-5, with TRBD1 matching over 7 bases. Germline V gives CDR1 SGHTA, CDR2 FQGNSA. V was pared by 1 base and J by 5 bases, with 10 bases of the junction left unmatched. CDR3 length: 16 amino acids. CDR3 coding DNA: TGTGCCAGCAGCTTAGATAGGGGGCGCAGGGGGGAGACCCAGTACTTC. Translated: CASSLDRGRRGETQYF.

The gene calls are TRBV28 and TRBJ2-2; no definite D call. There are 14 residues in the CDR3. Germline V gene data show CDR1 as MDHEN and CDR2 as SYDVKM. Trimming shortened V by 5 bases and J by 2 bases, and 9 bases separated the two germline ends. CDR3 coding DNA: TGTGCCAGCAGTAACTCACTAAACACCGGGGAGCTGTTTTTT. Its translation: CASSNSLNTGELFF.

CDR3 DNA: TGCAGCGTCAAGGGGGCAGGGGGCGTTTCCACCGGGGAGCTGTTTTTT. It encodes CSVKGAGGVSTGELFF. V usage is TRBV29-1 and J usage is TRBJ2-2; 8 positions match TRBD1. The germline gives CDR1 SQVTM, CDR2 ANQGSEA. Losses at the gene ends were 6 bases for V and 4 bases for J; bases not matched to a gene: 13. The CDR3 spans 16 residues.

This chain's CDR3 is CASSQAHPRGIQYF. The CDR3 DNA sequence: TGTGCCAGCAGCCAAGCCCACCCCCGTGGCATTCAGTACTTC. The V call is TRBV14, the J call TRBJ2-4; D call uncertain. The germline CDR1 and CDR2 sequences are SGHDN and FVKESK. V was cut by 1 base and J by 9 bases, with 13 bases left in between. This CDR3 spans 14 amino acids.